The source of this T cell receptor beta chain is a study of CD8+CD57+ T cells in acquired aplastic anemia (dated by TCRdb to between 2017 and 2018). Describing the broader study: On average, sorted CD4+ and CD8+ cells yielded about 3 ug of extracted DNA, with a range of about 0.18 to 30 ug. CD8+CD57+ expansion was defined as frequency above the mean frequency observed in healthy subjects.

V and J are trimmed by 5 bases and 4 bases, and the gene matches miss 7 bases of the junction. CDR1 MNHEY and CDR2 SMNVEV were looked up in the germline V gene (reference sequence). From cysteine to phenylalanine, the CDR3 is 14 amino acids long. The sequence is cut down to CDR3 DNA, 42 bases in frame from base 1. Flow cytometry had shown CD8+CD57+ cell expansion in the patients selected for sequencing. Every patient had severe acquired aplastic anemia, diagnosed using the International Study of Aplastic Anemia and Agranulocytosis and Camitta criteria. No patient had received any therapy when blood was sampled. TCR repertoires of sorted CD4+ and CD8+ blood T cells from severe aplastic anemia patients and healthy subjects were deep-sequenced in the study. In the USA, patient enrollment took place under clinicaltrials.gov protocols 00001620, 01623167, 00001397, 00071045, 00081523 and 00961064. Ficoll-Paque density gradient centrifugation was used to isolate peripheral blood mononuclear cells. CD4+ and CD8+ T cells were sorted by FACS or magnetic beads before DNA extraction.

This clonotype was detected many times. Its antigen specificity is not known. Base quality data are lacking; no much larger clone is found one base away. Broad study findings and their caveats: CD8+ Simpson's diversity did not differ significantly between patients and healthy controls (P=0.060). Although roughly 30 CD8+ CDR3 sequences were shared by patients and controls, these sequences appeared highly expressed in patients and within the immunodominant clones of patients.

Genomic DNA was used as template for profiling of TCR beta VDJ combinations and CDR3 sequences. An Illumina HiSeq 2000 was the platform used for TCR repertoire sequencing. Turning to the authors' computational methods: Repertoire assessment relied on Simpson's diversity index, CDR3 size and DJ length profiles, and TRBV/TRBJ rearrangement plots. The immunodominant clone was defined as the most abundant DNA sequence in deep sequencing data. CDR3 amino acid sequences were checked for sharing across subjects and were also compared against the VDJdb database and published repertoires. Using fastp at Q25 and MiXCR, TCRdb reprocessed the public reads and kept productive beta chains. When rows share a CDR3 protein, they turn into one entry using the most common DNA and genes. The V and J calls and clone size are TCRdb's, not the authors'. The sample records around 500,000 distinct CDR3 sequences, over 25% of which are singletons. The ten largest clones add up to roughly 0.8% of the sample.

The sequencing input was sorted CD4+, CD8+, or CD8+CD57+ T cells (not recorded which) from PBMCs. The V and J segments used are TRBV27 and TRBJ1-2; 7 bases in between match TRBD1. This receptor was identified in a human donor with aplastic anemia. Here is the DNA: TGTGCCAGCAGTGACGACAGGGATAGCTATGGCTACACCTTC. This sequence encodes CASSDDRDSYGYTF.